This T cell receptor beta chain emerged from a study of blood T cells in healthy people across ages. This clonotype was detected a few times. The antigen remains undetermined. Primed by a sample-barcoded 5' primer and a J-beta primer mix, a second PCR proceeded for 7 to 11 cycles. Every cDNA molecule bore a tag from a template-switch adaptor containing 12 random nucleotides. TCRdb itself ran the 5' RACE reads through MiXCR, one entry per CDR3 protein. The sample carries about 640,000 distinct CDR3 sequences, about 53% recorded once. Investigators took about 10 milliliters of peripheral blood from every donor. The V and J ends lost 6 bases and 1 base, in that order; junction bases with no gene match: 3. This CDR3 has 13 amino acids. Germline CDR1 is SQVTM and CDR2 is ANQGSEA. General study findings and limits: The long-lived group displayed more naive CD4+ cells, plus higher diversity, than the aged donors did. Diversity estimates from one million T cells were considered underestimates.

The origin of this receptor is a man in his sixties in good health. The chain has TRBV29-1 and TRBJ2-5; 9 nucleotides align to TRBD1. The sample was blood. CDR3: CSVPQGAQETQYF. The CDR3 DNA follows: TGCAGCGTCCCACAGGGGGCCCAAGAGACCCAGTACTTC.